Presented here are 18 T cell receptor beta chains from one specimen sequenced in a study of T cell repertoires in cytomegalovirus infection. Their antigens are not known. Via MiXCR, TCRdb re-called the reads, giving one row per CDR3 protein. The sample yields roughly 920,000 distinct CDR3 sequences, roughly 30% seen once. The starting material was cultured CD8+ T cells from PBMCs, obtained from culture after CMV antigen stimulation. Receptors originate from a human donor in good health (CMV status not recorded). Some clones in this sample may be carry-over from other donors' samples.

In the case of this clonotype: A much bigger clone sits one base away, suggesting this may be a read error. This sequence joins TRBV7-2 and TRBJ2-7, with D hard to call. Germline V gives CDR1 SGHTA, CDR2 FQGNSA. The CDR3 has 12 amino acids. Trimming pared 2 bases from V and 7 bases from J, leaving 9 bases between. CDR3 in DNA: TGTGCCAGCAGCTTACCAGAAGGTGAGCAGTACTTC. This encodes CASSLPEGEQYF.

The CDR3 here is CASSPPGDRHYEQYF. The CDR3 DNA is TGTGCCAGCAGTCCCCCCGGGGACAGGCATTACGAGCAGTACTTC. The J gene is TRBJ2-7, the V gene TRBV12-3 or TRBV12-4; 8 bases fit TRBD1. The CDR3 totals 15 residues. After removal of 5 bases from V and 4 bases from J, the junction contained 10 bases not matched to a gene.

The rearrangement uses TRBV7-9 and TRBJ2-3; 9 bases fit TRBD2. Germline lookup yields CDR1 SEHNR and CDR2 FQNEAQ (reference sequence). Trimming took 3 bases from V and 2 from J; bases not matched to a gene: 15. The CDR3 has 19 amino acids. CDR3 DNA: TGTGCCAGCAGCTTTGGGGCTAGCGGGGCTACAGAGTTCACAGATACGCAGTATTTT. It specifies CASSFGASGATEFTDTQYF.

This chain links TRBV19 with TRBJ2-2; D not certain. Trimming stripped 4 bases from V and 0 bases from J, with 12 bases between. The germline CDR1 and CDR2 sequences are LNHDA and SQIVND (reference sequence). The CDR3 is made up of 16 amino acids. Here the CDR3 reads CASSNVRPSNTGELFF. CDR3 coding DNA: TGTGCCAGTAGTAATGTGAGACCCTCGAACACCGGGGAGCTGTTTTTT.

The J gene is TRBJ1-1, the V gene TRBV12-5; D gene uncertain. Between the trimmed V and J ends, which lost 0 bases and 6 bases, there was a span of 11 bases. Germline V gene data show CDR1 as LGHNT and CDR2 as FRNRAP. CDR3 size: 14 residues. The CDR3 loop reads CASGLVQRDPEAFF. The CDR3 region has the DNA TGTGCTAGTGGTTTGGTACAGAGGGATCCTGAAGCTTTCTTT.

The chain couples TRBV9 to TRBJ2-3, with a tentative D call TRBD2 (7 bases). This CDR3 is 17 amino acids long. V was trimmed by 5 bases and J by 1 base, leaving 20 bases between them. Germline CDR1 SGDLS, CDR2 YYNGEE. The CDR3 bases are TGTGCCAGCAGTCACTCAGGGGAGGGGGGGGGCACAGATACGCAGTATTTT. This gives the protein CASSHSGEGGGTDTQYF.

This clonotype was seen ten or more times. This sequence joins TRBV5-1 and TRBJ2-6, with TRBD2 matching over 8 bases. The V gene end was trimmed by 4 bases and the J gene end by 1 base; junction bases not matched to a gene: 10. Germline V gene sequence: CDR1 SGHRS, CDR2 YFSETQ. This CDR3 is built from 18 residues. The CDR3 region has the DNA TGCGCCAGCAGCCAAACCGGGACTAGATATTCTGGGGCCAACGTCCTGACTTTC. It yields the protein CASSQTGTRYSGANVLTF. The entire variable domain, with the rest obtained from reference TRBV5-1 and TRBJ2-6, is as follows: KAGVTQTPRYLIKTRGQQVTLSCSPISGHRSVSWYQQTPGQGLQFLFEYFSETQRNKGNFPGRFSGRQFSNSRSEMNVSTLELGDSALYLCASSQTGTRYSGANVLTFGAGSRLTVL.

This clonotype appeared many times. This chain joins TRBV7-6 and TRBJ2-5; D might be TRBD2 (5 bases). Germline V gene sequence: CDR1 SGHVS, CDR2 FNYEAQ. This CDR3 contains 16 residues. The germline V and J ends were trimmed by 3 bases and 5 bases, with 19 bases remaining between them. CDR3 sequence reads: CASSFGGPSPAETQYF. DNA of the CDR3: TGTGCCAGCAGCTTCGGCGGGCCCAGCCCCGCGGAGACCCAGTACTTC.

This clonotype was seen at least ten times. The chain recombines TRBV6-1 with TRBJ2-3, with 11 nucleotides matching TRBD1. The CDR3 consists of 15 residues. In germline, CDR1 is MNHNS, CDR2 SASEGT. V gave up 6 bases and J gave up 3 bases; unmatched junction bases: 5. The CDR3 DNA is TGTGCCAGCAGCAAAGGACAGGGGGCTACAGATACGCAGTATTTT. Protein sequence: CASSKGQGATDTQYF.

The chain joins TRBV27 to TRBJ1-2; the D is unclear. Germline V gene sequence: CDR1 MNHEY, CDR2 SMNVEV (reference sequence). This CDR3 has 16 residues. The ends were cut back, 6 bases at V and 2 bases at J, with 19 bases in the middle. In DNA, the CDR3 is TGTGCCAGCAGCTCCCTAGGACGGTCTTTCAACTATGGCTACACCTTC. Protein sequence: CASSSLGRSFNYGYTF.

The V gene is TRBV7-9, the J gene TRBJ2-7; 11 bases match TRBD2. Germline assignment: CDR1 SEHNR and CDR2 FQNEAQ (reference sequence). J was trimmed by 3 bases and V by 4 bases; bases with no gene match: 14. There are 18 residues in the CDR3. The CDR3 sequence: CASSSTKTGTSGYYEQYV. CDR3 DNA sequence: TGTGCCAGCAGCTCAACAAAGACCGGGACTAGCGGTTACTACGAGCAGTACGTC.

This clonotype was found a few times. V and J are TRBV7-9 and TRBJ2-7; 8 nucleotides align to TRBD1. Germline V CDR1 and CDR2: SEHNR, FQNEAQ (reference sequence). This CDR3 has 18 amino acids. After removal of 5 bases from V and 0 bases from J, the junction contained 15 bases not matched to a gene. CDR3 sequence reads: CASSPSPGQGILSYEQYF. The CDR3 DNA follows: TGTGCCAGCAGCCCATCACCCGGACAGGGAATACTCTCCTACGAGCAGTACTTC.

The chain links TRBV2 to TRBJ2-1; 7 nucleotides line up with TRBD2. Looked up from germline, CDR1 is SNHLY and CDR2 is FYNNEI. With V trimmed by 2 bases and J by 4 bases, 8 bases remained unmatched. The CDR3 has 16 amino acids. The CDR3 DNA reads TGTGCCAGCAGTGAAATAGCGGGTTCGGTTTACAATGAGCAGTTCTTC. Its translation is CASSEIAGSVYNEQFF.

The table lists this clonotype with a few counts. In nucleotides, the CDR3 is TGTGCCACCCCCCGGGGAGGTAACACCGGGGAGCTGTTTTTT. Amino acid sequence: CATPRGGNTGELFF. V usage is TRBV7-6 and J usage is TRBJ2-2; maybe TRBD2 (6 bases). Between the trimmed V and J ends, which lost 10 bases and 2 bases, there was a span of 14 bases. CDR3 length: 14 residues. Germline-derived CDR1 and CDR2 are SGHVS and FNYEAQ.

There are a few counts of this clonotype. This chain connects TRBV19 to TRBJ2-7; 7 bases line up with TRBD2. In germline, CDR1 is LNHDA, CDR2 SQIVND (reference sequence). The CDR3 is 16 amino acids. Trimming at V came to 5 bases and at J to 3 bases, leaving 13 bases not matched to a gene. CDR3 residues: CASSPLAREGLYEQYV. Written as DNA, the CDR3 is TGTGCCAGTAGTCCCCTCGCCAGGGAGGGGCTCTACGAGCAGTACGTC.

The V call is TRBV5-5, the J call TRBJ1-1, with TRBD1 as a possible D gene (6 bases). The germline V and J ends were trimmed by 6 bases and 0 bases, with 12 bases remaining between them. The CDR3 is 14 residues long. Germline V gene data show CDR1 as SGHKS and CDR2 as YYEKEE (reference sequence). DNA of the CDR3: TGTGCCAGCAACCACGGGACAATGAACACTGAAGCTTTCTTT. As protein: CASNHGTMNTEAFF. The full variable domain, with the rest looked up from reference TRBV5-5 and TRBJ1-1, is DAGVTQSPTHLIKTRGQQVTLRCSPISGHKSVSWYQQVLGQGPQFIFQYYEKEERGRGNFPDRFSARQFPNYSSELNVNALLLGDSALYLCASNHGTMNTEAFFGQGTRLTVV.

This clonotype was seen only once. This sequence joins TRBV2 and TRBJ2-2, with 11 bases that match TRBD2. Germline-derived CDR1 and CDR2 are SNHLY and FYNNEI. Trimming at V came to 6 bases and at J to 2 bases, leaving 11 bases not matched to a gene. There are 18 residues in the CDR3. The CDR3 region is CASSWTGTSGYNTGELFF. CDR3 nucleotide sequence: TGTGCCAGCAGCTGGACCGGGACTAGCGGCTATAACACCGGGGAGCTGTTTTTT.

This clonotype has at least ten counts. The chain combines TRBV6-1 with TRBJ2-2; D is ambiguous. The germline CDR1 and CDR2 sequences are MNHNS and SASEGT. This CDR3 has 16 residues. The germline V and J ends were trimmed by 7 bases and 4 bases, with 19 bases remaining between them. The DNA for the CDR3 is TGTGCCAGCATCCCCCCTGCTCAGACCCTCACCGGGGAGCTGTTTTTT. Protein: CASIPPAQTLTGELFF.